The clone carrying this TCR beta chain was detected once. Its antigen is undetermined. TCRdb's table, derived via immunoSEQ multiplex PCR, lists solely in-frame clones and lacks some. The sample yields 90,000 to 100,000 clones, about 80% seen once. This sample is drawn from a study of OX40 agonist ivuxolimab in advanced cancers. The study's findings and limits: Expanded clones were, on average, more numerous among CD8+ T cells than CD4+. Expanded peripheral T-cell antigen specificity went undetermined. Normalized expansion of T-cell clones was also low for some nonresponders.

This CDR3 comprises 15 residues. The V gene lost 5 bases and the J gene lost 3 bases, with 17 bases spanning the gap. Germline CDR1 reads LGHNA; CDR2 reads YSLEER. The receptor was derived from an adult with an advanced solid tumor such as melanoma, head and neck, liver or kidney cancer. The chain carries TRBV4-3 and TRBJ2-7, with D perhaps matching TRBD1 or TRBD2 (6 bases each). This specimen was CD4+ or CD8+ T cells sorted from blood, taken in a trial of the OX40 agonist ivuxolimab. The CDR3 reads CASSVSLGGLYEQYF. CDR3 DNA: TGCGCCAGCAGCGTTAGTTTGGGGGGCCTCTACGAGCAGTACTTC.